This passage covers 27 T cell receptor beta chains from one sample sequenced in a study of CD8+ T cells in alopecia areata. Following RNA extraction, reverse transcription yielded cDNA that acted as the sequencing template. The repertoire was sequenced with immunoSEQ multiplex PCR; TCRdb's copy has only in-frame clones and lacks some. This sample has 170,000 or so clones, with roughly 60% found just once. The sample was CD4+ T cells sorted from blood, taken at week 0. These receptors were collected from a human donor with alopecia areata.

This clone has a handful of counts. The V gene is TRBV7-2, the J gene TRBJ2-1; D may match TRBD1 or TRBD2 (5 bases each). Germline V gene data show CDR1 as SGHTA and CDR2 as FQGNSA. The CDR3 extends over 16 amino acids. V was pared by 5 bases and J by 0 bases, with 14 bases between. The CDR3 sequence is CASSPNNGASYNEQFF. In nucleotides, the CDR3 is TGTGCCAGCAGCCCCAATAACGGGGCCTCCTACAATGAGCAGTTCTTC.

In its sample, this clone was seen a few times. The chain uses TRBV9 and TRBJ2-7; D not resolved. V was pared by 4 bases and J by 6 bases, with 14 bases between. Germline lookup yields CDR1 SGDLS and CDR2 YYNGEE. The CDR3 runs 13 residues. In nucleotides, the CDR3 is TGTGCCAGCAGCAACCGGCCGACGGGCGAGCAGTACTTC. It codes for CASSNRPTGEQYF.

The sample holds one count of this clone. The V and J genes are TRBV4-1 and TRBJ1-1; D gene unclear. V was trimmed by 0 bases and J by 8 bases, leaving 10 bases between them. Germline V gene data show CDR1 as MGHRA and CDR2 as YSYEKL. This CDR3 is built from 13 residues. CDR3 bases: TGCGCCAGCAGCCAAGATTTAAGGGTCGAAGCTTTCTTT. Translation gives CASSQDLRVEAFF.

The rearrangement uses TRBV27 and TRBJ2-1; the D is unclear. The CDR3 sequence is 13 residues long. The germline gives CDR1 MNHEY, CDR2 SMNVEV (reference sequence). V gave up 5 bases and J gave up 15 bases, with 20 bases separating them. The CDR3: CASSHTFSKGGFF. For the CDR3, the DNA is TGTGCCAGCAGTCACACCTTCTCCAAGGGCGGGTTCTTC.

The CDR3 DNA reads as TGCAGCGGCCGCCGGAGCGGGGGGAGTAATGAGCAGTTCTTC. Its protein is CSGRRSGGSNEQFF. The rearrangement uses TRBV29-1 and TRBJ2-1; 9 nucleotides align to TRBD2. This CDR3 contains 14 residues. CDR1 and CDR2 (germline): SQVTM, ANQGSEA. The trim removed 7 bases at V and 7 bases at J, leaving 11 bases unmatched.

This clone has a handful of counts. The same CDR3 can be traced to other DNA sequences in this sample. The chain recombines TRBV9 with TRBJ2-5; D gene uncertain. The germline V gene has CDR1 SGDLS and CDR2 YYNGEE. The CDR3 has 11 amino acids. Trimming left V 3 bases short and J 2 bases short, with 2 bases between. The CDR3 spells CASSAQETQYF. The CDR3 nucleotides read TGTGCCAGCAGCGCGCAAGAGACCCAGTACTTC.

CDR3 sequence reads: CASTETGGIYGYTF. The CDR3 DNA reads TGTGCCAGCACCGAGACAGGGGGCATCTATGGCTACACCTTC. The chain uses TRBV2 and TRBJ1-2; TRBD1 matches at 10 bases. V was clipped by 7 bases and J by 4 bases; unmatched bases: 6. CDR1 is SNHLY and CDR2 is FYNNEI in the germline V gene. There are 14 residues in the CDR3. Complete variable domain (other parts from reference TRBV2 and TRBJ1-2): EPEVTQTPSHQVTQMGQEVILRCVPISNHLYFYWYRQILGQKVEFLVSFYNNEISEKSEIFDDQFSVERPDGSNFTLKIRSTKLEDSAMYFCASTETGGIYGYTFGSGTRLTVV.

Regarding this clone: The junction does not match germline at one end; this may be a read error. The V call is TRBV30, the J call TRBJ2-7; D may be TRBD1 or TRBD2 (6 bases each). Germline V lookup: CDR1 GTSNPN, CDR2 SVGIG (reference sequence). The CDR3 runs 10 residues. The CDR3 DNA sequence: TGCGGGGGCGGAGGAGCCGAGCAGTACTTC. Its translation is CGGGGAEQYF.

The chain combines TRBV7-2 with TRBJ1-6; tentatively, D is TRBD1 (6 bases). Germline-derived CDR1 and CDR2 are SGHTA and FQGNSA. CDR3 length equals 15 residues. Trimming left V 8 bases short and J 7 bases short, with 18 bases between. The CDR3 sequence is CASPTNRVNNSPLHF. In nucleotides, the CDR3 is TGTGCCAGCCCTACAAACAGGGTGAACAATTCACCCCTCCACTTT.

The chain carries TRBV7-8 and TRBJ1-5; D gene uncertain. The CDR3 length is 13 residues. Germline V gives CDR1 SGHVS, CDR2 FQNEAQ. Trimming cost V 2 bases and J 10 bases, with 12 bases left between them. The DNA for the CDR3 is TGTGCCAGCAGCTTATCGAGGTCGAATCCCCAGCATTTT. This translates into CASSLSRSNPQHF.

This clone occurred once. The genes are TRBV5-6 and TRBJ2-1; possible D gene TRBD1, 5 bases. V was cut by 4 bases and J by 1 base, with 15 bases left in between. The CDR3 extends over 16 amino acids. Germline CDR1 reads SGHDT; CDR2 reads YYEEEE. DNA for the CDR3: TGTGCCAGCAGCGGGGCGACGCTGCGGTCCTACAATGAGCAGTTCTTC. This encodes CASSGATLRSYNEQFF.

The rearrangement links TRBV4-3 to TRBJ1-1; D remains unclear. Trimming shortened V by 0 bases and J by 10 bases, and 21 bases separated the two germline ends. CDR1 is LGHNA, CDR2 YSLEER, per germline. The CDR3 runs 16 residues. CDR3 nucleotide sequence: TGCGCCAGCAGCCAAGATTACCGGGTCGGACCCGAGGGAGCTTTCTTT. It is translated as CASSQDYRVGPEGAFF.

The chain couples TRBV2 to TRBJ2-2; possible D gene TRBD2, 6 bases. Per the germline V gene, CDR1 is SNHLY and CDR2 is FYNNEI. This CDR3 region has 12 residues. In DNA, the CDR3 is TGTGTTACGGGGGAGAACACCGGGGAGCTGTTTTTT. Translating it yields CVTGENTGELFF.

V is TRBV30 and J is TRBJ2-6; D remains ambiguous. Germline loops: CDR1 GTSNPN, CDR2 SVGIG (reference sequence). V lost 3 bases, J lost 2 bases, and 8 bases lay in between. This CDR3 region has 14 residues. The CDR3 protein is CAWRLPAGANVLTF. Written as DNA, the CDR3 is TGTGCCTGGAGACTCCCGGCTGGGGCCAACGTCCTGACTTTC.

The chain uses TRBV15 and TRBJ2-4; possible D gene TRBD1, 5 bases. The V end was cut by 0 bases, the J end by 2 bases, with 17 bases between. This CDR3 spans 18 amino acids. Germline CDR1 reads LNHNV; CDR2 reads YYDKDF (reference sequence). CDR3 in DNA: TGTGCCACCAGCAGAGATGTTTGGGCGACAGCTACCAAAAACATTCAGTACTTC. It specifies CATSRDVWATATKNIQYF. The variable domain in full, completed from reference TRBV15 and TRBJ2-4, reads DAMVIQNPRYQVTQFGKPVTLSCSQTLNHNVMYWYQQKSSQAPKLLFHYYDKDFNNEADTPDNFQSRRPNTSFCFLDIRSPGLGDTAMYLCATSRDVWATATKNIQYFGAGTRLSVL.

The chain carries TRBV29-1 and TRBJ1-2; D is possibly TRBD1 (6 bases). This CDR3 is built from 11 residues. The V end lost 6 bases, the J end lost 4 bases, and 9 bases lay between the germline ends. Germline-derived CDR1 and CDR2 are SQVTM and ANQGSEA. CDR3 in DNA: TGCAGCGTCCTGACAGGCTATGGCTACACCTTC. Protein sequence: CSVLTGYGYTF.

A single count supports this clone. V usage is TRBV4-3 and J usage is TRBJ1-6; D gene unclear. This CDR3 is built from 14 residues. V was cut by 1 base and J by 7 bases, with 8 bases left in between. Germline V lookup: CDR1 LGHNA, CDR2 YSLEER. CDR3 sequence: CASSQVLANSPLHF. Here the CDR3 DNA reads TGCGCCAGCAGCCAAGTCTTAGCCAATTCACCCCTCCACTTT.

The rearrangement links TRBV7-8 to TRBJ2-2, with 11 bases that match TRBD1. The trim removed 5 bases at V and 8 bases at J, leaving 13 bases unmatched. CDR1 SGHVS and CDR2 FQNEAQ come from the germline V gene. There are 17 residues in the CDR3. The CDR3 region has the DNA TGTGCCAGCAGCGTTACCGGGACAGGGGGAGGATTAGGGGAGCTGTTTTTT. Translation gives CASSVTGTGGGLGELFF.

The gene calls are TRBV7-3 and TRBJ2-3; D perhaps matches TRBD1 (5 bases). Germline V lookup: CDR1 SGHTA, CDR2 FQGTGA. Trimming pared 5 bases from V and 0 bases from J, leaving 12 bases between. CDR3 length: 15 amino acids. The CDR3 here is CASSLTVSSTDTQYF. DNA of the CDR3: TGTGCCAGCAGCCTGACAGTTTCTAGCACAGATACGCAGTATTTT.

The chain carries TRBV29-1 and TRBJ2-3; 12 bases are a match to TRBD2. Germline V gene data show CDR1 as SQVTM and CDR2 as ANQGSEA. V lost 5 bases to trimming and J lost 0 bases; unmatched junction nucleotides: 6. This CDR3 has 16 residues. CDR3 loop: CSVSGGLAGSTDTQYF. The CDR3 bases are TGCAGCGTTTCCGGAGGACTAGCGGGGAGCACAGATACGCAGTATTTT.

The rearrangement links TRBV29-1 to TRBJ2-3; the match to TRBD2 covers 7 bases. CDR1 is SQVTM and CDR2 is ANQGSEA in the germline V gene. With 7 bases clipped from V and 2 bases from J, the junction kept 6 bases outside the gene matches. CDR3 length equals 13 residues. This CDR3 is CSAGGVVTDTQYF. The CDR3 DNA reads TGCAGCGCTGGGGGGGTCGTCACAGATACGCAGTATTTT.

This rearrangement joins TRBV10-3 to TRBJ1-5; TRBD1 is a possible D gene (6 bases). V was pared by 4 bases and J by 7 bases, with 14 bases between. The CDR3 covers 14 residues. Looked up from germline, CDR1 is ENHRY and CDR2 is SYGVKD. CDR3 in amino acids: CAISANREGQPQHF. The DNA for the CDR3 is TGTGCCATCAGTGCCAACAGGGAGGGACAGCCCCAGCATTTT.

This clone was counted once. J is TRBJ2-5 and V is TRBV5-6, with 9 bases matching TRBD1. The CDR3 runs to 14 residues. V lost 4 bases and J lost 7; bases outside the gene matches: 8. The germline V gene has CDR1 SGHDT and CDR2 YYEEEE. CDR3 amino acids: CASSPDRGGGTQYF. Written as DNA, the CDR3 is TGTGCCAGCAGCCCCGACAGGGGGGGAGGGACCCAGTACTTC.

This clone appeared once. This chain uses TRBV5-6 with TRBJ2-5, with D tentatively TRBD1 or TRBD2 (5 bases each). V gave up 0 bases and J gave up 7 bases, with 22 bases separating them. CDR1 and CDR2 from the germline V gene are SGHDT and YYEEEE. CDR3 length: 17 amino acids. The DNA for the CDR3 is TGTGCCAGCAGCTTGGCTATACGGGACGCGGGTCGGGGGACCCAGTACTTC. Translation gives CASSLAIRDAGRGTQYF.

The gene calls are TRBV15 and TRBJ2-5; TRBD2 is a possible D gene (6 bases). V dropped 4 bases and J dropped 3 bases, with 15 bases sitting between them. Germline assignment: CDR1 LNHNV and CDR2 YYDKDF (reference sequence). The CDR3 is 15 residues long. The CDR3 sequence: CATSKRSGAEETQYF. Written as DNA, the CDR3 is TGTGCCACCAGCAAACGATCGGGAGCGGAAGAGACCCAGTACTTC.

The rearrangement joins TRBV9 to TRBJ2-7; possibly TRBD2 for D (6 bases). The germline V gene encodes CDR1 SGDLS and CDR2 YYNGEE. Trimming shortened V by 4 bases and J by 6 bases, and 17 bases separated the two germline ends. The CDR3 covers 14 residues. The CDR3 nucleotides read TGTGCCAGCAGCCCCTACCCGGGGGAGGTCGAGCAGTACTTC. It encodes CASSPYPGEVEQYF.

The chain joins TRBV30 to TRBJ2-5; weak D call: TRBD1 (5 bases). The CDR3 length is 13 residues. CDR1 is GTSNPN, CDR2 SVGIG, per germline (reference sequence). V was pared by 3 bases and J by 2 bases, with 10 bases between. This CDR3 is CAWSARVQETQYF. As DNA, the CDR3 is TGTGCCTGGAGCGCCAGGGTTCAAGAGACCCAGTACTTC.